The 4 T cell receptor beta chains below all came from one sample that was sequenced in a study of T cells in tumors after PD-1 blockade. Profiled with immunoSEQ multiplex PCR; TCRdb holds only in-frame clones, not every one. The profile shows 1,500 to 2,000 clones, more than 60% of them singletons. The sample in question was tumor tissue, obtained after anti-PD-1 treatment. Every receptor here comes from a human donor with basal cell carcinoma.

This clone has a single count. The J gene is TRBJ1-1, the V gene TRBV7-9; D is ambiguous. The CDR3 consists of 12 residues. Germline V gene data show CDR1 as SEHNR and CDR2 as FQNEAQ (reference sequence). The germline V and J ends were trimmed by 4 bases and 6 bases, with 9 bases remaining between them. Here the CDR3 DNA reads TGTGCCAGCAGCTCTGACTGGGCTGAAGCTTTCTTT. Its protein is CASSSDWAEAFF.

This chain connects TRBV28 to TRBJ2-6, with D possibly matching TRBD2 (6 bases). The CDR3 has 14 residues. V dropped 8 bases and J dropped 0 bases, with 8 bases sitting between them. Germline V CDR1 and CDR2: MDHEN, SYDVKM. The CDR3 sequence: CASGGSSGANVLTF. As DNA, the CDR3 is TGTGCCAGCGGGGGGAGCTCTGGGGCCAACGTCCTGACTTTC.

This clone has only a few counts. J is TRBJ1-1 and V is TRBV28, with D possibly being TRBD1 (5 bases). The V end was cut by 8 bases, the J end by 3 bases, with 16 bases between. The length of the CDR3 is 14 residues. Germline V lookup: CDR1 MDHEN, CDR2 SYDVKM. In DNA form, the CDR3 reads TGTGCCAGCCTCCGGGGCGTATGTTACACTGAAGCTTTCTTT. This codes for CASLRGVCYTEAFF.

This clone was counted a few times. The chain is built from TRBV15 and TRBJ1-2; D is perhaps TRBD1 (5 bases). The ends were cut back, 0 bases at V and 4 bases at J, with 12 bases in the middle. The CDR3 consists of 15 residues. CDR1 LNHNV and CDR2 YYDKDF come from the germline V gene (reference sequence). The chain's CDR3 is CATSRDLDSSYGYTF. CDR3 DNA: TGTGCCACCAGCAGAGATCTCGACAGTTCCTATGGCTACACCTTC. The full variable domain, with the rest looked up from reference TRBV15 and TRBJ1-2, is DAMVIQNPRYQVTQFGKPVTLSCSQTLNHNVMYWYQQKSSQAPKLLFHYYDKDFNNEADTPDNFQSRRPNTSFCFLDIRSPGLGDTAMYLCATSRDLDSSYGYTFGSGTRLTVV.